Listed below are T cell receptor beta chains from one sample, sequenced in a study of beta chain features in type 1 diabetes. The method was immunoSEQ multiplex PCR; TCRdb's version includes in-frame clones alone and lacks a portion of them. The sample carries about 45,000 clones, over 60% recorded once. Material: Tregs from blood. These receptors originate from a woman younger than 35 with type 1 diabetes. The CDR3 runs from the conserved cysteine through the conserved F or W. D genes are given only for firm matches. Some rows have no size entry. The others give once, few or many, or a class for an expanded clone.

v_gene	j_gene	abundance	d_gene	CDR3nt	CDR3aa
TRBV11-2	TRBJ2-7	-	-	TGTGCCAGCAGCTCGCCCGACACTTCTCGGCTCGAGCAGTACTTC	CASSSPDTSRLEQYF
TRBV28	TRBJ2-7	once	TRBD2	TGTGCCAGCAGTTTCCCCGGACTAGCGGGATACGAGCAGTACTTC	CASSFPGLAGYEQYF
TRBV30	TRBJ1-1	few	-	TGTGCCTGGAGTGTAGCAGGAACCACTGAAGCTTTCTTT	CAWSVAGTTEAFF
TRBV7-9	TRBJ1-2	-	-	TGTGCCAGCAGTCGGGACTTCACCTATGGCTACACCTTC	CASSRDFTYGYTF
TRBV25-1	TRBJ1-6	-	TRBD1	TGTGCCAGCAGTGGACAGGGTGATTCACCCCCCCACTTT	CASSGQGDSPPHF
TRBV7-2	TRBJ2-7	-	TRBD2	TGTGCCAGCAGCTTAGGCCCGATCGGCGGGGGGGCCTCCTACGAGCAGTACTTC	CASSLGPIGGGASYEQYF
TRBV7-3	TRBJ2-3	few	TRBD2	TGTGCCAGCAGCTCCGGGACTAGCTACACAGATACGCAGTATTTT	CASSSGTSYTDTQYF
TRBV28	TRBJ1-3	-	-	TGTGCCAGCAGTTCCCCCCAGAGGTTCTCTGGAAACACCATATATTTT	CASSSPQRFSGNTIYF
TRBV27	TRBJ2-2	-	TRBD2	TGTGCCAGCAGTATAGCGGGAGGGACCACCGGGGAGCTGTTTTTT	CASSIAGGTTGELFF
TRBV6-1	TRBJ2-1	-	-	TGTGCCACCTCGTTTGACAGCTACAATGAGCAGTTCTTC	CATSFDSYNEQFF
TRBV2	TRBJ1-2	-	TRBD1	TGTGCCAGCAGCCGTTCCGTGGGGACAGCCTATGGCTACACCTTC	CASSRSVGTAYGYTF
TRBV9	TRBJ2-3	-	TRBD2	TGTGCCAGCAGCGTGGCTGGCGGGGGTAGCACAGATACGCAGTATTTT	CASSVAGGGSTDTQYF
TRBV18	TRBJ2-7	-	-	TGTGCCAGCTCACCCCGAGGGACCGGGACTGTGGCCTACGAGCAGTACTTC	CASSPRGTGTVAYEQYF
TRBV5-1	TRBJ2-7	-	-	TGCGCCAGCAGCTTACCCGACAGGTTGGTGTCCTACGAGCAGTACTTC	CASSLPDRLVSYEQYF
TRBV5-6	TRBJ2-7	-	-	TGTGCCAGCAGCTTGGACTTTAACGAGCAGTACTTC	CASSLDFNEQYF
TRBV27	TRBJ2-7	-	-	TGTGCCAGCAGCCAGCTCGTGCGGGGTGGCGAGCAGTACTTC	CASSQLVRGGEQYF
TRBV29-1	TRBJ2-5	-	-	TGCAGCGTCATCTCTGAGGGAGCTTATGGGACCCAGTACTTC	CSVISEGAYGTQYF
TRBV5-4	TRBJ2-5	once	-	TGTGCCAGCAGCTTGGAGTCCCTCGGGGGGACCCAGTACTTC	CASSLESLGGTQYF
TRBV5-1	TRBJ2-7	-	TRBD1	TGCGCCAGCAGCCCCCCGGACAGGGGTCACGAGCAGTACTTC	CASSPPDRGHEQYF
TRBV4-2	TRBJ2-7	-	TRBD2	TGTGCCAGCAGCCAGGGACTAGCGGGGATTCCCACCTACGAGCAGTACTTC	CASSQGLAGIPTYEQYF
TRBV13	TRBJ2-5	-	TRBD1	TGTGCCAGCAGTTCCCGGGACAGGAAGCGCGAGACCCAGTACTTC	CASSSRDRKRETQYF
TRBV14	TRBJ2-5	-	TRBD2	TGTGCCAGCAGCCCCTGGCGGGAGGGGACCCAGTACTTC	CASSPWREGTQYF
TRBV18	TRBJ2-3	few	TRBD2	TGTGCCAGCTCACCATCGGGACTAGCGGGGGGAGATACGCAGTATTTT	CASSPSGLAGGDTQYF
TRBV28	TRBJ2-7	-	TRBD1	TGTGCCAGCAGTTTGACAGGGACCTACGAGCAGTACTTC	CASSLTGTYEQYF
TRBV10-2	TRBJ1-3	-	-	TGCGCCAGCACAGGGTCTGGAAACACCATATATTTT	CASTGSGNTIYF
TRBV6-6	TRBJ2-7	once	-	TGTGCCAGCAGTTACCTCCAAGCTGGCTCCTACGAGCAGTACTTC	CASSYLQAGSYEQYF
TRBV7-2	TRBJ2-7	few	-	TGTGCCAGCAGCTTAGGGTCGCAGTACGAGCAGTACTTC	CASSLGSQYEQYF
TRBV14	TRBJ1-2	few	-	TGTGCCAGCAGCCAGAATATCGGGTTTGGCTACACCTTC	CASSQNIGFGYTF
TRBV19	TRBJ2-2	few	TRBD2	TGTGCCAGTAGTATGGACGGGAGGGCCACCGGGGAGCTGTTTTTT	CASSMDGRATGELFF
TRBV19	TRBJ1-5	-	-	TGTGCCAGTAGTATAGAGGGGCCCCACCAGCCCCAGCATTTT	CASSIEGPHQPQHF
TRBV7-2	TRBJ2-1	-	-	TGTGCCAGCAGCTTATATTTTGAGCAGTTCTTC	CASSLYFEQFF
TRBV6-1	TRBJ2-7	-	-	TGTGCCAGCAGTGTTGGTCTCTCTCCACCGGGGGCCTACGAGCAGTACTTC	CASSVGLSPPGAYEQYF
TRBV7-2	TRBJ2-3	-	TRBD2	TGTGCCAGCAGCCCAAGGACTAGCGGGGCTAGCACAGATACGCAGTATTTT	CASSPRTSGASTDTQYF
TRBV18	TRBJ2-5	-	TRBD1	TGTGCCAGCTCACCGGACAGGGAGACCCAGTACTTC	CASSPDRETQYF
TRBV6-5	TRBJ1-2	-	-	TGTGCCAGCAGTTACTCGGGAGGGGTGGGTGGCTACACCTTC	CASSYSGGVGGYTF
TRBV5-1	TRBJ2-1	few	-	TGCGCCAGCAGCCGCGCCGCGAGCTCCTACAATGAGCAGTTCTTC	CASSRAASSYNEQFF
TRBV28	TRBJ2-2	-	-	TGTGCCAGCAGTTTCCCTCCCGGGGAGCTGTTTTTT	CASSFPPGELFF
TRBV11-2	TRBJ1-1	few	-	TGTGCCAGCAGCTTCCCGGGGAACACTGAAGCTTTCTTT	CASSFPGNTEAFF